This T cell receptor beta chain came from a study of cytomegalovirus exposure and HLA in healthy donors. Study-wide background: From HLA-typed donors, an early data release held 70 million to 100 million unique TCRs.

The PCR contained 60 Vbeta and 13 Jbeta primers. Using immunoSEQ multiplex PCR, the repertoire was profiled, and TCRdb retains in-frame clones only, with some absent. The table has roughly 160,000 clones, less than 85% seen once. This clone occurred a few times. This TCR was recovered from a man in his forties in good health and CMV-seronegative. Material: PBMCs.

CDR3 sequence (DNA): TGTGCCAGCAGGCCGGGGGGGGGCCTACAGCCCCAGCATTTT. Its protein is CASRPGGGLQPQHF. The V call is TRBV2, the J call TRBJ1-5; the D gene is possibly TRBD1 (6 bases). Germline V lookup: CDR1 SNHLY, CDR2 FYNNEI. The germline V and J ends were trimmed by 6 bases and 7 bases, with 16 bases remaining between them. The CDR3 sequence is 14 residues long.